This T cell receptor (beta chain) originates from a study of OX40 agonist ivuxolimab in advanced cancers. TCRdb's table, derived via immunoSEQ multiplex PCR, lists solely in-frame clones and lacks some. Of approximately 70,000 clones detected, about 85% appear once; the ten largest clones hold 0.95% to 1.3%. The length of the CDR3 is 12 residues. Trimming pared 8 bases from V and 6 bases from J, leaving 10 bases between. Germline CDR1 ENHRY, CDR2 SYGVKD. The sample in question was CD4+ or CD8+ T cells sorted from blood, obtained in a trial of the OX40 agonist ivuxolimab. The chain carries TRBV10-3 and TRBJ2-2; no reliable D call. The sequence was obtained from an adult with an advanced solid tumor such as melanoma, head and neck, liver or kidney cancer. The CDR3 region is CAIGDPAGELFF. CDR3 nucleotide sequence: TGTGCCATCGGCGACCCTGCCGGGGAGCTGTTTTTT.